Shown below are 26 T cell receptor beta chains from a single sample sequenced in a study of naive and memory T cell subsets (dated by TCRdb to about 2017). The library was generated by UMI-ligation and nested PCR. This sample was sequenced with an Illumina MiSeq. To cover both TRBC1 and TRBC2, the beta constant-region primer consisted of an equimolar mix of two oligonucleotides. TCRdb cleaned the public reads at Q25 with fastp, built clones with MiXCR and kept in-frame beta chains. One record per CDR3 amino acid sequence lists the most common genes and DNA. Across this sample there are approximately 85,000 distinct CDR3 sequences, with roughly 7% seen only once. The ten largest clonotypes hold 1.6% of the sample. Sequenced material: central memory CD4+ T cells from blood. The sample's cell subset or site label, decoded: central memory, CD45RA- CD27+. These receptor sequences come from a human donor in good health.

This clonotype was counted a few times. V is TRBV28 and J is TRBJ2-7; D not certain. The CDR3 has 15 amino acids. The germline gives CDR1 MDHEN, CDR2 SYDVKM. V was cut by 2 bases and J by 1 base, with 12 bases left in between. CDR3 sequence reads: CASSLGVIRSYEQYF. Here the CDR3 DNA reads TGTGCCAGCAGTTTAGGGGTCATCAGGTCCTACGAGCAGTACTTC. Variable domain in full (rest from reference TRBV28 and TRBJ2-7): DVKVTQSSRYLVKRTGEKVFLECVQDMDHENMFWYRQDPGLGLRLIYFSYDVKMKEKGDIPEGYSVSREKKERFSLILESASTNQTSMYLCASSLGVIRSYEQYFGPGTRLTVT.

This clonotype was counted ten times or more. DNA for the CDR3: TGTGCCAGCAAGATGACAGGCGATTCACCCCTCCACTTT. This sequence encodes CASKMTGDSPLHF. The chain uses TRBV6-5 and TRBJ1-6; D perhaps matches TRBD1 (6 bases). Trimming stripped 7 bases from V and 8 bases from J, with 12 bases between. Germline V gene lookup returns CDR1 MNHEY and CDR2 SVGAGI. The CDR3 is made up of 13 amino acids.

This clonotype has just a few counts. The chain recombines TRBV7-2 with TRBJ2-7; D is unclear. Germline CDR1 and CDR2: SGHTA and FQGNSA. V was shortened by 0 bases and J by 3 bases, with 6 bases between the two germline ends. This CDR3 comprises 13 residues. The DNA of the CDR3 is TGTGCCAGCAGCTTAGCGATCTTCTACGAGCAGTACTTC. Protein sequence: CASSLAIFYEQYF.

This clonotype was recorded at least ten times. The CDR3 region is CASRRTLSSYEQYF. For the CDR3, the DNA is TGTGCCAGCAGACGGACACTGAGCTCCTACGAGCAGTACTTC. The chain couples TRBV6-5 to TRBJ2-7; possible D gene TRBD1, 5 bases. CDR3 length: 14 residues. Germline lookup yields CDR1 MNHEY and CDR2 SVGAGI. Deletions cut 6 bases from V and 0 bases from J, with 12 bases between.

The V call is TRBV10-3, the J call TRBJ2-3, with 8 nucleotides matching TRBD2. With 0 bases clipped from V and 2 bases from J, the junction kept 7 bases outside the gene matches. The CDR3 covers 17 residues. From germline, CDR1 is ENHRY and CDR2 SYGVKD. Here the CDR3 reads CAISESAPAGDTDTQYF. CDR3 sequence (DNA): TGTGCCATCAGTGAGTCGGCACCAGCGGGAGACACAGATACGCAGTATTTT.

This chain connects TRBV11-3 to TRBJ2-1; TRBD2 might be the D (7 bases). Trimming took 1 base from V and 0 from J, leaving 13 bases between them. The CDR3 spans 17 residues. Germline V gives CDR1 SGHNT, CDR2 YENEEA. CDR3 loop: CASSLGRGGLSYNEQFF. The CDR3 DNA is TGTGCCAGCAGCTTAGGTCGCGGGGGCCTCTCCTACAATGAGCAGTTCTTC.

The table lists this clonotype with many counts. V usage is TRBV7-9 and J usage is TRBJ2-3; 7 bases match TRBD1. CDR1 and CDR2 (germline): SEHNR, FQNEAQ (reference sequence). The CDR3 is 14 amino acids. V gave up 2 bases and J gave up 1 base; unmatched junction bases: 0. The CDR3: CASSLQGGTDTQYF. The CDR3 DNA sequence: TGTGCCAGCAGCTTACAGGGGGGCACAGATACGCAGTATTTT.

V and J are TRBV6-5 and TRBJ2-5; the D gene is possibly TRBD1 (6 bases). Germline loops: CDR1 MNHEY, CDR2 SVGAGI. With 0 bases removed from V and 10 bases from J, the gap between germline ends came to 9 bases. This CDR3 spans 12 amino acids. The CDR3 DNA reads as TGTGCCAGCAGTTACTCACCGGGACACCAGTACTTC. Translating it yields CASSYSPGHQYF.

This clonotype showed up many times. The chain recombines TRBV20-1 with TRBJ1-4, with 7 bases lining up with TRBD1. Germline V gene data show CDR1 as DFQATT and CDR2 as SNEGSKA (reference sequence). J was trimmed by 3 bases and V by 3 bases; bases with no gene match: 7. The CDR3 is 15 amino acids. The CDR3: CSARGPGQPNEKLFF. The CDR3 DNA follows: TGCAGTGCTAGGGGACCGGGACAGCCTAATGAAAAACTGTTTTTT.

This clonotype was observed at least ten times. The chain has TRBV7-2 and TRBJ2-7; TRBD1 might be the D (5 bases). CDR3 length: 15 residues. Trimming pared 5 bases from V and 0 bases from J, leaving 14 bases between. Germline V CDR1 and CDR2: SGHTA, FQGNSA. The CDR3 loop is CASSRTSMSSYEQYF. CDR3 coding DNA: TGTGCCAGCAGCCGGACATCCATGAGCTCCTACGAGCAGTACTTC.

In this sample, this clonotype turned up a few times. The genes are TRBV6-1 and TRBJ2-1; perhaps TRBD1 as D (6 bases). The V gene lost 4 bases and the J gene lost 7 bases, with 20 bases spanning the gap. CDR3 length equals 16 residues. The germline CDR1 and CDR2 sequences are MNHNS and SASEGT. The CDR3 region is CASSVGTTRMGNEQFF. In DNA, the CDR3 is TGTGCCAGCAGTGTAGGGACAACCCGAATGGGAAATGAGCAGTTCTTC.

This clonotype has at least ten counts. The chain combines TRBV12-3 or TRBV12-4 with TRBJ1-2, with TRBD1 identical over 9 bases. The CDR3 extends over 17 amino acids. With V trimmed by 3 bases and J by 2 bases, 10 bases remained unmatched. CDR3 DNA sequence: TGTGCCAGCAGTTTTGTACAGGGGGCAGTAAAAAACTATGGCTACACCTTC. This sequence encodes CASSFVQGAVKNYGYTF.

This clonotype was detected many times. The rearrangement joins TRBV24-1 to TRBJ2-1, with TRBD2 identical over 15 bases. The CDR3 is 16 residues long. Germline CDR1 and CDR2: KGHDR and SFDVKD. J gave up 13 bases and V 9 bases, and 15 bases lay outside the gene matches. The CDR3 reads CATETAIGLAGGLQFF. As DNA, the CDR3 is TGTGCCACCGAAACTGCTATTGGACTAGCGGGGGGGCTCCAGTTCTTC.

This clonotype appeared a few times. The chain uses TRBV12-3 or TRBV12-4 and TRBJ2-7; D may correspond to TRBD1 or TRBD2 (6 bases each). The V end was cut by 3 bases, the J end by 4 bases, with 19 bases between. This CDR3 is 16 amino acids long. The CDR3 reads CASSFGTRSGGYEQYF. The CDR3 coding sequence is TGTGCCAGCAGTTTTGGGACAAGGAGTGGGGGGTACGAGCAGTACTTC.

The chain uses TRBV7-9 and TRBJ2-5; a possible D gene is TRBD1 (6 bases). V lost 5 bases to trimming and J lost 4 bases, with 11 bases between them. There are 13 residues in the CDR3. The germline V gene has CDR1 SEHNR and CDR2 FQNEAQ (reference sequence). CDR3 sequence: CASSPHRVETQYF. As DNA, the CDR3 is TGTGCCAGCAGCCCGCACAGGGTAGAGACCCAGTACTTC.

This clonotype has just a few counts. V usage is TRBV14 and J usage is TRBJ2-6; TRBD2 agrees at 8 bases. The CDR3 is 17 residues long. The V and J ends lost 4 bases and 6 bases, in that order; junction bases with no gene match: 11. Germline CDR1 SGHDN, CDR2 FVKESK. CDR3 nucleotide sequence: TGTGCCAGCAGCCCTTATCGGGAGGGGAGTCAGGCCAACGTCCTGACTTTC. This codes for CASSPYREGSQANVLTF.

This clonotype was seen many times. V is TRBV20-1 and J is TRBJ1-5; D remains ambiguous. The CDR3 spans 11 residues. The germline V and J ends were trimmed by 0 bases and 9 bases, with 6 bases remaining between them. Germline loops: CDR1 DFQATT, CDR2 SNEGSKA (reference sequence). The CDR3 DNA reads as TGCAGTGCTAGAGAGGATACGCCCCAGCATTTT. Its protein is CSAREDTPQHF.

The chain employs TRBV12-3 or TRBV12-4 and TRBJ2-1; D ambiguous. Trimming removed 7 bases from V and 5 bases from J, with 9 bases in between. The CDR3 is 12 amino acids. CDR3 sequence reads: CASTGRNNEQFF. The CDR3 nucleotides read TGTGCCAGCACTGGACGTAACAATGAGCAGTTCTTC.

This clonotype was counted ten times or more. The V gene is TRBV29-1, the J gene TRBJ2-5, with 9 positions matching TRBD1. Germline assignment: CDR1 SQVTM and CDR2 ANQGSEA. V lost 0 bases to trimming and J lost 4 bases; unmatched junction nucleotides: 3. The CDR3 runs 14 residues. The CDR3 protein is CSVEEGGQGETQYF. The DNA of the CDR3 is TGCAGCGTTGAAGAAGGGGGACAGGGAGAGACCCAGTACTTC.

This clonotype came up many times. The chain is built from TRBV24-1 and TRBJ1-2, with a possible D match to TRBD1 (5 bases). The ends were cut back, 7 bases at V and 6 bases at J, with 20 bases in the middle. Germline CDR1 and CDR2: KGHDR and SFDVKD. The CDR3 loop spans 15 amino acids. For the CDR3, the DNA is TGTGCCACCAGCGACCGCGGGGCAGGCTTAAATGGCTACACCTTC. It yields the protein CATSDRGAGLNGYTF.

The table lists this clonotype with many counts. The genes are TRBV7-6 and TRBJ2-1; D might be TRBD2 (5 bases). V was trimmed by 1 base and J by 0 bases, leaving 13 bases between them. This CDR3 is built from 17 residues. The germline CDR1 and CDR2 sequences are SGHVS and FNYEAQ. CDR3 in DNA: TGTGCCAGCAGCTTAGGAAATCCGGGAAGCTCCTACAATGAGCAGTTCTTC. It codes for CASSLGNPGSSYNEQFF.

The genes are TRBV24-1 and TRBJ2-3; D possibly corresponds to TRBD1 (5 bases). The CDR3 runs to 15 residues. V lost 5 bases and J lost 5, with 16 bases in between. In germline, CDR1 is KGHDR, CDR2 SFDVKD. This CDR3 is CATSVKGLSVDTQYF. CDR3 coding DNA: TGTGCCACCAGTGTAAAGGGGTTATCGGTAGATACGCAGTATTTT.

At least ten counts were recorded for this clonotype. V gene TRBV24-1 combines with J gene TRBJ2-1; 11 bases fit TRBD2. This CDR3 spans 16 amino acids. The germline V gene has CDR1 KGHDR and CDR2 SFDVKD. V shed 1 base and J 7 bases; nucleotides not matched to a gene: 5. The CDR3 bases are TGTGCCACCAGTGATTTTGTGGCTAGCGGGAGGAATGAGCAGTTCTTC. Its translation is CATSDFVASGRNEQFF.

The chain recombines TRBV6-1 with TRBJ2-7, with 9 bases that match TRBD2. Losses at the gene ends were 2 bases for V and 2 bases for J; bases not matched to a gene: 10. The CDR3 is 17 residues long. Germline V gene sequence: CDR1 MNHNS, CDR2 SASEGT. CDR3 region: CASSELIPASGAYEQYF. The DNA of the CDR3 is TGTGCCAGCAGTGAACTTATCCCGGCTAGCGGGGCCTACGAGCAGTACTTC.

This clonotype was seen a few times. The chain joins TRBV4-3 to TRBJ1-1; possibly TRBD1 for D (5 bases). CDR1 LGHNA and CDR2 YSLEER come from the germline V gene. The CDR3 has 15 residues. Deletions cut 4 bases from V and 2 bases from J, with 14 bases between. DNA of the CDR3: TGCGCCAGCAGCCGAGGGGTTGGGTTTAACACTGAAGCTTTCTTT. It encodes CASSRGVGFNTEAFF.

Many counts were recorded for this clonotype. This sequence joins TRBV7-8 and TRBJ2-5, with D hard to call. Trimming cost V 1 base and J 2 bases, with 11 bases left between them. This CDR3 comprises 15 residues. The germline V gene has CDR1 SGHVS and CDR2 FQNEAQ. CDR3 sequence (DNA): TGTGCCAGCAGCTTAGGGTGGAACGGACAAGAGACCCAGTACTTC. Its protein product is CASSLGWNGQETQYF.